This TCR beta chain was identified in a study of cytomegalovirus exposure and HLA in healthy donors. Comment on this clone: What it binds is unknown.

PCR used 60 Vbeta primers and 13 Jbeta primers. Profiling relied on immunoSEQ multiplex PCR, and the TCRdb table lists in-frame clones only, not all of them. The table lists tens of thousands of clones, 75% to 85% of them singletons, with approximately 7% in the top ten. Study results and caveats: Productive rates of about 87% or about 30% were seen for most TCR beta V segments in an earlier analysis.

The sequencing input was PBMCs. This TCR was recovered from a human donor in good health.

CDR3: CASRGQDKNIQYF. The CDR3 DNA sequence: TGCGCCAGCAGAGGACAGGACAAAAACATTCAGTACTTC. The chain employs TRBV4-1 and TRBJ2-4, with 7 nucleotides matching TRBD1. V trimming: 6 bases; J trimming: 3 bases; junction bases outside the gene matches: 2. The CDR3 loop spans 13 amino acids. Germline lookup yields CDR1 MGHRA and CDR2 YSYEKL.